This entry lists 31 T cell receptor beta chains sequenced from one sample in a study of early T cells in non-severe SARS-CoV-2 infection. MiXCR, applied by TCRdb to the 5' RACE reads, yields one record per CDR3 protein. The data show about 83,000 distinct CDR3 sequences, 11% to 15% seen once. The sequenced sample consisted of whole blood. The origin of the receptors is an adult who was a healthcare worker with PCR-confirmed SARS-CoV-2 infection or an uninfected control (not recorded which).

This clonotype has just a few counts. The junction and the germline gene differ at one end; a read error may be behind it. The chain couples TRBV3-1 to TRBJ1-2; tentative D call: TRBD1 (5 bases). The CDR3 is made up of 13 amino acids. In germline, CDR1 is LGHDT, CDR2 YNNKEL (reference sequence). The CDR3 DNA is TGTGCCAGCAGACAAGGACCAACAGGTGGCTACACCTTC. This encodes CASRQGPTGGYTF.

This chain links TRBV29-1 with TRBJ1-1; D is unresolved. Deletions cut 6 bases from V and 10 bases from J, with 12 bases between. The germline CDR1 and CDR2 sequences are SQVTM and ANQGSEA. The CDR3 runs to 10 residues. CDR3 sequence: CSVEHLGAFF. In DNA form, the CDR3 reads TGCAGCGTGGAACACCTGGGAGCTTTCTTT. Complete variable domain (other parts from reference TRBV29-1 and TRBJ1-1): SAVISQKPSRDICQRGTSLTIQCQVDSQVTMMFWYRQQPGQSLTLIATANQGSEATYESGFVIDKFPISRPNLTFSTLTVSNMSPEDSSIYLCSVEHLGAFFGQGTRLTVV.

This clonotype occurred many times. The V gene is TRBV19, the J gene TRBJ2-2; the match to TRBD1 covers 7 bases. Trimming took 3 bases from V and 3 from J; bases not matched to a gene: 10. There are 17 residues in the CDR3. Germline CDR1 LNHDA, CDR2 SQIVND (reference sequence). CDR3 region: CASSMGPGQTYTGELFF. The CDR3 DNA sequence: TGTGCCAGTAGTATGGGGCCGGGACAGACCTACACCGGGGAGCTGTTTTTT.

This clonotype was seen ten or more times. The J gene is TRBJ2-1, the V gene TRBV7-3, with TRBD2 matching over 11 bases. CDR1 SGHTA and CDR2 FQGTGA come from the germline V gene. Germline trimming cut 3 bases from V and 10 bases from J; bases unmatched to any gene: 8. There are 15 residues in the CDR3. This CDR3 is CASSFSGRAVGEQFF. The CDR3, as DNA: TGTGCCAGCAGCTTTAGCGGGAGGGCAGTAGGAGAGCAGTTCTTC.

This clonotype showed up many times. The chain employs TRBV12-3 or TRBV12-4 and TRBJ2-5, with D hard to call. V lost 0 bases, J lost 7 bases, and 3 bases lay in between. This CDR3 is built from 11 residues. CDR3 nucleotide sequence: TGTGCCAGCAGTTTAGCGGGGACCCAGTACTTC. It is translated as CASSLAGTQYF.

The DNA of the CDR3 is TGTGCTAGTGGTCCCGGAACGGCGGGGGGCCTGGTTTCAGATACGCAGTATTTT. Protein product: CASGPGTAGGLVSDTQYF. The chain carries TRBV12-5 and TRBJ2-3, with 8 bases fitting TRBD2. V trimming: 5 bases; J trimming: 4 bases; junction bases outside the gene matches: 17. Germline V lookup: CDR1 LGHNT, CDR2 FRNRAP. This CDR3 spans 18 amino acids.

This clonotype was found a few times. The chain recombines TRBV7-9 with TRBJ1-6, with 7 positions matching TRBD1. CDR3 length equals 16 residues. Germline V lookup: CDR1 SEHNR, CDR2 FQNEAQ (reference sequence). J gave up 7 bases and V 3 bases, and 9 bases lay outside the gene matches. In DNA form, the CDR3 reads TGTGCCAGCAGCTTCGCTCGGACAGGAGGAAATTCACCCCTCCACTTT. Residues: CASSFARTGGNSPLHF.

This clonotype has just a few counts. The J gene is TRBJ2-1, the V gene TRBV7-9; TRBD2 matches at 7 bases. Unmatched junction bases numbered 8, after V lost 4 bases and J lost 2 bases. Germline values: CDR1 SEHNR, CDR2 FQNEAQ (reference sequence). The length of the CDR3 is 16 residues. The DNA for the CDR3 is TGTGCCAGCAGCTGGGGAGGGAGTCGTACCTACAATGAGCAGTTCTTC. Translated, it gives CASSWGGSRTYNEQFF.

The chain is built from TRBV27 and TRBJ1-1; D not certain. In germline, CDR1 is MNHEY, CDR2 SMNVEV (reference sequence). V was pared by 2 bases and J by 3 bases, with 10 bases between. The CDR3 runs to 14 residues. CDR3 amino acids: CASSLKGLYTEAFF. The DNA of the CDR3 is TGTGCCAGCAGTTTAAAAGGTCTGTACACTGAAGCTTTCTTT.

This clonotype was found a few times. V usage is TRBV5-1 and J usage is TRBJ2-5, with D possibly being TRBD2 (5 bases). Germline CDR1 SGHRS, CDR2 YFSETQ. There are 14 residues in the CDR3. V was shortened by 1 base and J by 5 bases, with 12 bases between the two germline ends. Here the CDR3 reads CASSLSGSGETQYF. The CDR3 DNA sequence: TGCGCCAGCAGCTTGTCGGGAAGCGGCGAGACCCAGTACTTC. The whole variable domain, filled in from reference TRBV5-1 and TRBJ2-5, reads KAGVTQTPRYLIKTRGQQVTLSCSPISGHRSVSWYQQTPGQGLQFLFEYFSETQRNKGNFPGRFSGRQFSNSRSEMNVSTLELGDSALYLCASSLSGSGETQYFGPGTRLLVL.

This clonotype was observed a few times. The DNA for the CDR3 is TGTGCCAGTGACGAGGGCTCAAGCACAGATACGCAGTATTTT. Its protein is CASDEGSSTDTQYF. The chain has TRBV19 and TRBJ2-3, with D possibly TRBD2 on 5 matching bases. The V gene's germline CDR1 is LNHDA and CDR2 SQIVND (reference sequence). CDR3 length: 14 residues. Trimming removed 8 bases at V and 0 bases at J, with 12 bases between. The full variable domain, in which reference TRBV19 and TRBJ2-3 provide the parts outside the CDR3, is DGGITQSPKYLFRKEGQNVTLSCEQNLNHDAMYWYRQDPGQGLRLIYYSQIVNDFQKGDIAEGYSVSREKKESFPLTVTSAQKNPTAFYLCASDEGSSTDTQYFGPGTRLTVL.

The chain carries TRBV9 and TRBJ2-6; D is ambiguous. Germline lookup yields CDR1 SGDLS and CDR2 YYNGEE. This CDR3 contains 16 residues. Deletions cut 0 bases from V and 0 bases from J, with 7 bases between. DNA for the CDR3: TGTGCCAGCAGCGTAGGACGGACCTCTGGGGCCAACGTCCTGACTTTC. Translated: CASSVGRTSGANVLTF.

The V call is TRBV12-3 or TRBV12-4, the J call TRBJ2-3; D perhaps matches TRBD1 (6 bases). This CDR3 has 13 residues. The V gene lost 6 bases and the J gene lost 11 bases, with 18 bases spanning the gap. The CDR3 reads CASRGVGARMQYF. Written as DNA, the CDR3 is TGTGCCAGCAGAGGTGTGGGGGCGAGGATGCAGTATTTT.

This clonotype was observed a handful of times. The chain has TRBV6-5 and TRBJ1-6; 9 nucleotides agree with TRBD1. CDR3 length equals 16 residues. The germline gives CDR1 MNHEY, CDR2 SVGAGI. The V and J ends lost 5 bases and 4 bases, in that order; junction bases with no gene match: 6. Here the CDR3 DNA reads TGTGCCAGCAGTCCCGGGACAGGGTTTTATAATTCACCCCTCCACTTT. It yields the protein CASSPGTGFYNSPLHF.

This clonotype was seen a few times. The gene calls are TRBV9 and TRBJ2-1; D possibly corresponds to TRBD1 (5 bases). V lost 0 bases and J lost 9, with 7 bases in between. Germline V CDR1 and CDR2: SGDLS, YYNGEE. CDR3 size: 12 residues. The CDR3 nucleotides read TGTGCCAGCAGCGTAGGGGGCTCTGAGCAGTTCTTC. This sequence encodes CASSVGGSEQFF.

Here the CDR3 reads CASSLTTGELFF. CDR3 nucleotides: TGTGCCAGCAGCTTAACGACCGGGGAGCTGTTTTTT. The V and J genes are TRBV7-3 and TRBJ2-2; D is unclear. CDR3 length equals 12 residues. The V gene's germline CDR1 is SGHTA and CDR2 FQGTGA. V was clipped by 0 bases and J by 5 bases, with 1 base between them.

Only a few counts were recorded for this clonotype. The rearrangement links TRBV29-1 to TRBJ1-1, with a tentative D call TRBD1 (5 bases). The CDR3 has 14 residues. Trimming took off 6 bases at V and 6 bases at J, with 20 bases between the two ends. CDR1 SQVTM and CDR2 ANQGSEA come from the germline V gene. The CDR3 DNA reads TGCAGCGTAGAGCGGGACCGTCTTCGGGCTGAAGCTTTCTTT. Translated, it gives CSVERDRLRAEAFF.

This clonotype was detected only a few times. CDR3: CSARDPGQGYNEQFF. In DNA form, the CDR3 reads TGCAGTGCTAGAGATCCGGGACAGGGTTACAATGAGCAGTTCTTC. The rearrangement uses TRBV20-1 and TRBJ2-1; 9 bases align to TRBD1. The CDR3 totals 15 residues. CDR1 is DFQATT, CDR2 SNEGSKA, per germline (reference sequence). The junction had 4 bases not matched to a gene; V was cut back by 0 bases and J by 4 bases.

This clonotype was seen ten or more times. Germline is not matched at one junction end, which may reflect a read error. The J gene is TRBJ2-1, the V gene TRBV7-7, with D tentatively TRBD2 (5 bases). Germline V gives CDR1 SSHAT, CDR2 FNYEAQ (reference sequence). This CDR3 has 13 residues. The CDR3 DNA is TGTGCTAGCAGCTTATTTGGAGGCAATGAGCAGTTCTTC. It specifies CASSLFGGNEQFF.

In its sample, this clonotype was seen a few times. This rearrangement joins TRBV7-9 to TRBJ2-7; 12 nucleotides align to TRBD2. Trimming removed 6 bases from V and 5 bases from J; junction bases left unmatched: 8. Germline CDR1 is SEHNR and CDR2 is FQNEAQ (reference sequence). The CDR3 consists of 15 residues. Written as DNA, the CDR3 is TGTGCCAGCAGTCTAGCGGGGGGGAGAGTCCACGAGCAGTACTTC. Encoded protein: CASSLAGGRVHEQYF.

The chain has TRBV29-1 and TRBJ1-2, with 8 bases identical to TRBD1. With 7 bases clipped from V and 6 bases from J, the junction kept 7 bases outside the gene matches. The CDR3 is 12 residues long. Germline V CDR1 and CDR2: SQVTM, ANQGSEA. This CDR3 is CSATRGRDGYTF. The CDR3 DNA reads as TGCAGCGCCACCAGGGGGCGCGATGGCTACACCTTC.

This clonotype came up many times. V is TRBV15 and J is TRBJ1-4; D is uncertain. The CDR3 loop spans 13 amino acids. Trimming shortened V by 0 bases and J by 7 bases, and 6 bases separated the two germline ends. CDR1 LNHNV and CDR2 YYDKDF come from the germline V gene (reference sequence). The CDR3 DNA follows: TGTGCCACCAGCAGAGAGGAGGGTGAAAAACTGTTTTTT. This encodes CATSREEGEKLFF.

With regard to this clonotype: It may be a read error: a sequence one base away is much more abundant. The chain links TRBV12-3 or TRBV12-4 to TRBJ2-7; D may match TRBD1 or TRBD2 (5 bases each). The CDR3 is 18 amino acids. Trimming stripped 5 bases from V and 2 bases from J, with 25 bases between. The chain's CDR3 is CASSPEVGVGGPPYEQYF. DNA for the CDR3: TGTGCCAGCAGTCCCGAGGTGGGGGTTGGGGGTCCCCCCTACGAGCAGTACTTC.

This clonotype was found a few times. This rearrangement joins TRBV2 to TRBJ2-7; 9 nucleotides match TRBD2. The CDR3 is 14 amino acids. After removal of 1 base from V and 4 bases from J, the junction contained 2 bases not matched to a gene. Per the germline V gene, CDR1 is SNHLY and CDR2 is FYNNEI. CDR3 region: CASSEGLAEYEQYF. The CDR3 region has the DNA TGTGCCAGCAGTGAAGGACTAGCGGAATACGAGCAGTACTTC.

This clonotype occurred a few times. This sequence joins TRBV29-1 and TRBJ1-1; tentative D call: TRBD1 (6 bases). The CDR3 extends over 13 amino acids. CDR1 SQVTM and CDR2 ANQGSEA come from the germline V gene. Trimming shortened V by 6 bases and J by 0 bases, and 11 bases separated the two germline ends. CDR3 loop: CSVVGGMNTEAFF. In DNA, the CDR3 is TGCAGCGTCGTGGGGGGCATGAACACTGAAGCTTTCTTT.

This clonotype was detected many times. This chain links TRBV6-1 with TRBJ1-5; no clear D. The germline V gene has CDR1 MNHNS and CDR2 SASEGT. V was shortened by 2 bases and J by 0 bases, with 8 bases between the two germline ends. This CDR3 comprises 15 residues. The CDR3 sequence is CASSEWSSSNQPQHF. CDR3 coding DNA: TGTGCCAGCAGTGAATGGTCCTCTAGCAATCAGCCCCAGCATTTT.

This clonotype came up a few times. The chain links TRBV29-1 to TRBJ1-1, with D unclear. The CDR3 is 10 amino acids. Trimming pared 7 bases from V and 0 bases from J, leaving 3 bases between. The V gene's germline CDR1 is SQVTM and CDR2 ANQGSEA. The CDR3 here is CSALNTEAFF. The CDR3 DNA reads as TGCAGCGCTTTGAACACTGAAGCTTTCTTT. The complete variable domain, with remaining parts taken from reference TRBV29-1 and TRBJ1-1, reads SAVISQKPSRDICQRGTSLTIQCQVDSQVTMMFWYRQQPGQSLTLIATANQGSEATYESGFVIDKFPISRPNLTFSTLTVSNMSPEDSSIYLCSALNTEAFFGQGTRLTVV.

This clonotype was detected many times. V usage is TRBV12-3 or TRBV12-4 and J usage is TRBJ2-7; D is possibly TRBD2 (6 bases). The CDR3 runs to 13 residues. The V end was cut by 5 bases, the J end by 3 bases, with 11 bases between. This CDR3 is CASSREQGYEQYF. The CDR3 nucleotides read TGTGCCAGCAGTCGGGAGCAGGGCTACGAGCAGTACTTC.

This rearrangement joins TRBV7-6 to TRBJ2-3; D may be TRBD2 (6 bases). The CDR3 sequence is 14 residues long. The V gene's germline CDR1 is SGHVS and CDR2 FNYEAQ. V was shortened by 5 bases and J by 0 bases, with 9 bases between the two germline ends. The CDR3 region has the DNA TGTGCCAGCAGCCCCCGGGGGAGCACAGATACGCAGTATTTT. This gives the protein CASSPRGSTDTQYF.

The table lists this clonotype with a few counts. One end of the junction does not line up with germline, which may come from a read error. The rearrangement uses TRBV2 and TRBJ1-5; D remains ambiguous. This CDR3 is built from 13 residues. Germline lookup yields CDR1 SNHLY and CDR2 FYNNEI. CDR3 nucleotide sequence: TGTGCCAGCAGAGAAGGGAGCAATCAGCCCCAGCATTTT. As protein: CASREGSNQPQHF. Full variable domain (rest looked up from reference TRBV2 and TRBJ1-5): EPEVTQTPSHQVTQMGQEVILRCVPISNHLYFYWYRQILGQKVEFLVSFYNNEISEKSEIFDDQFSVERPDGSNFTLKIRSTKLEDSAMYFCASREGSNQPQHFGDGTRLSIL.

The CDR3 sequence: CASSYSAASGAYNEQFF. The CDR3 coding sequence is TGTGCCAGCAGTTACTCGGCCGCTAGCGGGGCCTACAATGAGCAGTTCTTC. The chain links TRBV6-5 to TRBJ2-1, with 9 bases identical to TRBD2. CDR1 is MNHEY, CDR2 SVGAGI, per germline. Trimming took 0 bases from V and 2 from J; bases not matched to a gene: 5. This CDR3 is built from 17 residues.